This T cell receptor (beta chain) was sequenced during a study of cytomegalovirus exposure and HLA in healthy donors (dated by TCRdb to about 2017). The study in broad terms: In an earlier analysis of some 550 of the donors, approximately 300 Gb of sequence data and approximately 120 million unique TCR beta sequences from about 180 million T cells were reported. Besides the first cohort of under 700 subjects, a separate validation cohort made up of about 120 different subjects was used. An early release that covered roughly 600 HLA-typed donors contained around 300 gigabases of sequencing data and roughly 84 million unique TCR sequences. The study aimed to test whether cataloging public T cell receptors could reveal signatures of past pathogen exposure. Rather than using new phenotypic data, the later analysis identified candidate immune exposures from TCR beta sequences and from how often those sequences occurred across donors. The study profiled the T cell repertoires of under 700 subjects by immunosequencing and related them to cytomegalovirus serostatus. The genetic ancestry cluster associated with self-reported Caucasian donors included 81% of the roughly 390 genotyped donors. To predict cytomegalovirus infection status, the study brought together high-throughput TCR immunosequencing, statistical association of individual TCRs with disease status, and machine learning. Every repertoire in the discovery cohort had been generated on one and the same sequencing platform. To study patterns of TCR occurrence, a later analysis re-analyzed previously published TCR beta repertoires from around 700 donors and added high-resolution HLA genotyping. A handful of DR-DQ haplotypes were handled as single units for association and clustering because linkage in the cohort was strong. An earlier analysis of 587 of the donors used high-throughput TCR beta sequencing to judge whether each TCR beta V gene segment behaved as functional or pseudogenic. Across about 380 genotyped donors of the cohort, an average of approximately 240,000 unique TCR beta nucleotide sequences per donor were sequenced, and approximately 17% of those sequences were non-productive. Alongside the repertoire data, information on donor age, sex, ethnicity and CMV serostatus was compiled. Typing coverage varied by locus: roughly 629-630 donors for A, B, C, DRB1 and DQB1; around 560 for DQA1; more than 600 for DPA1; fewer than 480 for DPB1. In a later genetic analysis, genome-wide SNP genotypes for 398 of the 666 donors were used, and that subset was treated as a discovery cohort. Both class I and class II loci were covered by HLA typing, at four-digit resolution. Overall study results and their limits: A further reported finding was that TCR beta sequences accurately predicted the HLA-A and HLA-B alleles for most subjects in the first cohort. A later genetic analysis associated a missense DCLRE1C variant with V-gene and J-gene trimming of TCR beta chains, and an independent cohort replicated the association. A later analysis found that most CMV-associated TCR beta chains appeared HLA-restricted, with HLA associations seemingly driven largely by CMV exposure. Assigning TCR associations to individual alleles was difficult when HLA alleles, especially DR and DQ, strongly co-occurred. At a false discovery rate of 0.05, a later analysis linked under 20,000 TCR beta sequences to specific HLA alleles. A later analysis found that TCR association rates varied across HLA loci, with DRB1 alleles showing the most associated TCRs and HLA-C alleles the fewest. Sequencing depth was assumed to be roughly uniform across donors in the presence/absence analyses, though that assumption may not hold. It was suggested by the authors that the approach could potentially be generalized to other disease states and immunological phenotypes. Because some donors lacked HLA typing at each locus, the association tests relied only on the typed subset. In an earlier analysis of some 640 of the donors, most TCR beta V segments were observed in productive rearrangements about 90% or about 30% of the time, broadly matching IMGT annotations. Because counts were too low, seventeen rarely observed V segments, including chromosome 9 orphons, were excluded from the earlier analysis of several hundred of the donors. Correlated functional status among segregating V segments might reflect linkage disequilibrium, but an unknown experimental factor could not be ruled out. A cluster of highly shared sequence variants was judged likely to be a technical artifact of the sequencing pipeline. A later genetic analysis reported fewer N-insertions in productive TCRs among donors in an Asian-associated ancestry cluster than the roughly 720-donor mean. According to a later analysis, parvovirus B19, influenza, CMV and Epstein-Barr virus appeared linked to several top co-occurrence clusters. Most TCR sequences were seen in very few donors, while some public TCRs were found in many individuals. Immune exposure information for the cohort was limited to CMV serostatus. Three of the identified cytomegalovirus-associated TCR beta chains were confirmed in vitro to be specific for cytomegalovirus antigens. The study listed 150 to 200 TCR beta chains as associated with cytomegalovirus. A later analysis found that HLA-associated TCR beta chains were more clonally expanded and had lower generation probabilities than equally common non-associated chains. The cohort was sequenced for TCR beta chains only, and without alpha or paired-chain data the features that could be detected were limited. Cytomegalovirus status was reported to be diagnosed by the classifier with high specificity and sensitivity in both the original and validation cohorts. The 87-base-pair reads could not distinguish some IMGT-functional V segments, including TRBV6-2 and TRBV6-3, so those segments were excluded.

The cohort was made up of hundreds of healthy bone marrow donors. All cohort members were sampled while nominally healthy, although unrecorded immune exposures were likely present. The donor was CMV seropositive and belonged to the group of more than 250 seropositive cohort members. Every donor gave a peripheral blood sample, and the peripheral blood mononuclear cells from that sample were used for TCR beta sequencing. Genomic DNA was extracted from the blood cell samples with the Qiagen DNeasy Blood Extraction Kit. Library preparation was by the immunoSEQ multiplex PCR assay. A mixture of 60 forward primers for TCR Vbeta segments and 13 reverse primers for TCR Jbeta segments was used in the multiplex PCR. The CDR3 region of rearranged TCR beta genes was amplified from genomic DNA with a multiplex PCR assay. Amplified TCR beta libraries were sequenced as 87-base-pair reads on the Illumina HiSeq System. The paper's processing steps were these. A later analysis tallied 75 million to 95 million unique TCR beta chains across the 610 or so repertoires, and approximately 12 million of those chains were shared by two or more donors. Raw reads were error-corrected and collapsed into unique sequences with a nearest-neighbor algorithm that merged closely related sequences to remove PCR and sequencing errors. To assign V, D and J gene segments, CDR3 sequences were aligned to IMGT reference sequences. For a sequence to be retained, a match of at least six nucleotides to both a V gene segment and a J gene segment was required. Rearrangements were classified as productive when the CDR3 lacked stop codons and remained in frame with V and J, and all other rearrangements were classified as non-productive. Following IMGT convention, CDR3 was defined as the stretch from the second conserved V-encoded cysteine to the conserved J-encoded phenylalanine. Sequences without an unambiguous match to a single V gene segment were excluded from the earlier analysis of 450 to 750 of the donors. In an earlier analysis of about 590 of the donors, a V segment was called functional when productive rearrangements were above 56.7%, and segregating when the standard deviation between donors exceeded 5%. A statistical classification framework was built for diagnosing cytomegalovirus status from the catalog of TCR beta chain sequences. V and J gene assignment, in a later analysis, came from comparing TCR nucleotide sequences with IMGT/GENE-DB human TR gene sequences. A later analysis assigned CDR3 sequences and most-parsimonious VDJ recombination scenarios with the TCRdist pipeline. A later analysis defined each TCR beta chain by its CDR3 amino acid sequence plus V-gene family, and excluded reads lacking a unique V-gene family. To address suspected cross-contamination and a sequencing artifact, a later analysis removed under 600 highly shared, low-generation-probability nucleotide sequences. In a later analysis, a clonal expansion index for each public chain was calculated from normalized within-repertoire ranks of inferred template counts. In a later analysis, generation probabilities were computed using a VDJ recombination model fitted to out-of-frame rearrangements, and the results were checked against IGoR. In a later analysis, hypergeometric tests were used to score TCR-TCR, TCR-HLA and TCR-CMV co-occurrence, with a repertoire-size bias correction applied to TCR pairs. In a later analysis, false discovery rates were estimated by permuting HLA or CMV assignments 20 times. In a later analysis, co-occurring TCRs were grouped with DBSCAN, and TCRdist sequence similarity was added when clustering was performed within HLA-allele-positive subsets. Repertoires with fewer than 30,000 or more than 120,000 public chains, plus five repertoires with anomalous nucleotide sharing, were excluded from co-occurrence clustering. Drawn from immuneACCESS, this table holds only the in-frame rearrangements with V and J called that TCRdb kept. Clones are partly lost; checked studies trace under half to an unresolved V gene and leave the rest unexplained. That table gives V, J and clone size, and the DNA gave D and trimming. The sample table records some 150,000 clones; 65% to 85% of these occur just once. The ten largest make up 7% of the sample.

The sample holds a few counts of this clone. No cognate antigen has been identified for it. No much larger clonotype is one base removed from it; base qualities were not supplied. Between the V and J ends, shortened by 1 base and 0 bases respectively, the junction contains 5 bases. For CDR1 and CDR2, the germline V gene lists LGHNA and YNFKEQ. The CDR3 goes from the cysteine to the phenylalanine over 14 residues. Only CDR3 DNA remains: 42 bases, in frame from the first base. Sample: PBMCs. This receptor chain uses TRBV4-2 and TRBJ2-3; the D gene cannot be resolved reliably. The clonotype originates from a woman in her twenties or thirties in good health and CMV-seropositive. CDR3 protein: CASSQGPSTDTQYF. The nucleotide sequence reads TGTGCCAGCAGCCAAGGGCCGAGCACAGATACGCAGTATTTT.